This T cell receptor (beta chain) was documented in a study of response to subunit inactivated influenza vaccine. Study-level results: A suggestion made by the authors is that each seasonal influenza vaccination recruits few new T cells.

Between the trimmed V and J ends, which lost 4 bases and 4 bases, there was a span of 7 bases. The length of the CDR3 is 12 residues. The germline gives CDR1 MNHEY, CDR2 SVGEGT. MiXCR, run by TCRdb on the RT-PCR reads, gives a single entry per CDR3 protein. The repertoire includes about 310,000 distinct CDR3 sequences, around 20% of them detected once, and approximately 10% sits in the top ten. With regard to this clonotype: Its antigen is undetermined.

The gene calls are TRBV6-2 or TRBV6-3 and TRBJ1-1; D gene ambiguous. The source material was PBMCs from blood, sampled approximately 20 months after vaccination. This TCR was sampled from a man in his fifties or sixties who received an inactivated influenza vaccine. This CDR3 is CASSSASTEAFF. The CDR3 nucleotides read TGTGCCAGCAGTTCAGCAAGCACTGAAGCTTTCTTT.